This TCR beta chain stems from a study of T cell responses to AZD1222 COVID-19 vaccine. Findings and limits, study-wide: Only 5 or 6 AZD1222 recipients were seropositive at baseline.

Concerning this clone itself: The antigen remains undetermined.

Profiled with immunoSEQ multiplex PCR; TCRdb holds only in-frame clones, not every one. The sample consists of under 200,000 clones, about 95% of them appearing once. The source of this sequence is an adult in good health. The input for sequencing was peripheral blood, taken on day 0 of AZD1222 vaccination.

The CDR3 DNA follows: TGCGCCAGCAGGACAGGGGCCATGAACACTGAAGCTTTCTTT. Protein sequence: CASRTGAMNTEAFF. This chain connects TRBV5-1 to TRBJ1-1; 8 nucleotides align to TRBD1. The trim removed 5 bases at V and 0 bases at J, leaving 3 bases unmatched. The CDR3 is 14 residues long. CDR1 is SGHRS and CDR2 is YFSETQ in the germline V gene.